This TCR beta chain was profiled in a study of T-cell reconstitution after alpha-beta-depleted transplantation in children. The sample holds a few counts of this clonotype. The antigen remains unidentified. This CDR3 has 15 amino acids. Germline-derived CDR1 and CDR2 are SNHLY and FYNNEI. The V gene lost 10 bases and the J gene lost 1 base, with 17 bases spanning the gap. Unique molecular identifiers were incorporated when the TCRbeta library was constructed. TCRdb processed the PCR reads anew with MiXCR; each CDR3 protein has one entry. The table records just over 200,000 distinct CDR3 sequences, roughly 8.3% of them present only once. Whole-study results and caveats: Newly produced T cells mostly accounted for T-cell counts and diversity one year post-transplant. Where alpha-beta T cells came from about two months after transplant was reportedly several hundred expanded graft clones.

The gene calls are TRBV2 and TRBJ1-5; D is ambiguous. The clonotype originates from a male patient aged 2 to 10 who had a stem cell transplant for acute myeloid leukemia, so the T cells may come from the graft donor. The material sequenced was PBMCs, mostly from graft donor cells, taken 360 days after TCRalphabeta/CD19-depleted stem cell transplant. Here the CDR3 reads CATSPEGNSNQPQHF. The CDR3 DNA reads as TGTGCCACCTCCCCGGAGGGAAACAGCAATCAGCCCCAGCATTTT.